A selection of T cell receptor beta chains follows, all from one sample in a study of blood T cell repertoires in COVID-19. Using immunoSEQ multiplex PCR, the repertoire was profiled, and TCRdb retains in-frame clones only, with some absent. Of 190,000 or so clones in the sample, just under 90% were seen once. Specimen: peripheral blood. Every receptor here comes from a woman between 18 and 29 years old who had recovered from COVID-19. The CDR3 runs from the conserved cysteine through the conserved F or W.

length	V	J	CDR3
14	TRBV5-4	TRBJ1-4	CASSPGQGREKLFF
15	TRBV7-2	TRBJ2-5	CASSLVRGSQETQYF
14	TRBV15	TRBJ1-2	CATSTGGADYGYTF
16	TRBV3-1/TRBV3-2	TRBJ2-3	CASSQADRGRTNTQYF
14	TRBV27	TRBJ1-2	CASSFGQPNYGYTF
15	TRBV11-2	TRBJ1-6	CASSLDKFSNSPLHF
14	TRBV5-5	TRBJ1-4	CASSLYERGEKLFF
14	TRBV3-1/TRBV3-2	TRBJ1-5	CASSQDGGNQPQHF
13	TRBV6-6	TRBJ1-5	CASSAAVGQPQHF
13	TRBV25-1	TRBJ1-2	CATTGSTNYGYTF
15	TRBV6-5	TRBJ2-1	CASRVYRVTYNEQFF
15	TRBV5-6	TRBJ2-3	CASSDGTSGGDTQYF
13	TRBV3-1/TRBV3-2	TRBJ2-3	CASSLDPGDTQYF
15	TRBV3-1/TRBV3-2	TRBJ2-5	CASSHGGNYRETQYF
14	TRBV7-3	TRBJ2-5	CASSLTPGTETQYF
14	TRBV10-3	TRBJ2-1	CATGQGAFQNEQFF
14	TRBV9	TRBJ1-5	CASSAHARDQPQHF
17	TRBV28	TRBJ1-1	CASRYLPGQGPNTEAFF
17	TRBV7-2	TRBJ2-3	CASSSPTGLASTDTQYF
14	TRBV24-1	TRBJ1-1	CATSESGGTTEAFF
16	TRBV7-8	TRBJ1-5	CASSLVGTALNQPQHF
14	TRBV5-1	TRBJ1-1	CASRSRGFTTEAFF
14	TRBV5-4	TRBJ2-7	CASSNRDRLYEQYF
14	TRBV6-6	TRBJ1-5	CASSYRDRWEPQHF
15	TRBV24-1	TRBJ2-1	CATSDPLGLGHEQFF
16	TRBV27	TRBJ2-1	CASSFEAGGGYNEQFF
16	TRBV7-3	TRBJ2-1	CASSLTFREGFDEQFF
14	TRBV9	TRBJ1-1	CASSWGGRNTEAFF
15	TRBV7-2	TRBJ2-7	CASSFTTGVPYEQYF
14	TRBV6-1	TRBJ1-5	CASSDRQPGQPQHF
14	TRBV3-1/TRBV3-2	TRBJ1-4	CASSQATRDKKLFF
14	TRBV7-2	TRBJ1-6	CASSITGQNSPLHF
14	TRBV6-5	TRBJ1-1	CASSLDSTYTEAFF
14	TRBV5-6	TRBJ1-6	CASSSDGRFSPLHF
15	TRBV4-1	TRBJ2-1	CASSQDSGTGPEQFF
13	TRBV12-3/TRBV12-4	TRBJ1-5	CASSSLLYQPQHF
14	TRBV27	TRBJ2-1	CASSWGGGAPEQFF
17	TRBV5-5	TRBJ2-5	CASSSGTHGQGWETQYF
15	TRBV4-3	TRBJ2-1	CASSQDMYSYNEQFF
13	TRBV7-6	TRBJ1-5	CASSWDRGQPQHF
15	TRBV3-1/TRBV3-2	TRBJ2-3	CASSHLAGGTDTQYF
15	TRBV27	TRBJ1-1	CASSPKRGLGTEAFF
15	TRBV19	TRBJ1-1	CASSALRGRNTEAFF
15	TRBV7-2	TRBJ1-5	CASSFPGQGNQPQHF
12	TRBV6-5	TRBJ2-1	CASSRGGLEGFF
13	TRBV6-5	TRBJ1-2	CASRWTGSYGYTF
16	TRBV25-1	TRBJ1-3	CASTPREGVFGNTIYF
17	TRBV19	TRBJ1-1	CASSIELDYREVTEAFF
14	TRBV7-6	TRBJ1-1	CASSPTAGSGEAFF
15	TRBV24-1	TRBJ1-3	CATSDGLGSGNTIYF
15	TRBV7-2	TRBJ2-1	CASSRPGLAYNEQFF
14	TRBV3-1/TRBV3-2	TRBJ2-7	CASSLAGGSYEQYF
17	TRBV10-1	TRBJ2-7	CASSPDLSGGGSYEQYF
14	TRBV3-1/TRBV3-2	TRBJ2-7	CASSQGGLSYEQYF
13	TRBV9	TRBJ2-2	CASSGGLGGELFF
13	TRBV2	TRBJ1-5	CASRTEYNQPQHF
15	TRBV9	TRBJ1-6	CASSAGQASNSPLHF
17	TRBV5-1	TRBJ2-1	CASSSAAGSGMANEQFF
16	TRBV3-1/TRBV3-2	TRBJ2-3	CASSQDAGESTDTQYF
13	TRBV7-8	TRBJ2-1	CASSLRTPREQFF